The 18 T cell receptor beta chains reported below all come from one sample, sequenced in a study of shared clonotypes between healthy human individuals. Only in-frame clones appear in the TCRdb table, and some are missing; sequencing was by immunoSEQ multiplex PCR. The sample has a few million clones, approximately 92% seen once. As defined, naive CD8 cells were CD45RO-negative and positively selected for CCR7, with terminally differentiated effector memory CD45RA+ cells excluded. The sequenced material came from naive CD8+ T cells from PBMCs. These receptors originate from a man aged 18 to 30 in good health. Some clones in this sample may be carry-over from other donors' samples.

J is TRBJ2-5 and V is TRBV11-2; no reliable D call. V was trimmed by 4 bases and J by 4 bases, leaving 10 bases between them. This CDR3 is built from 13 residues. Germline loops: CDR1 SGHAT, CDR2 FQNNGV. The CDR3 region is CASSSDIGETQYF. The CDR3 DNA reads TGTGCCAGCAGCTCAGACATCGGAGAGACCCAGTACTTC.

The genes are TRBV7-8 and TRBJ1-2; TRBD1 matches at 12 bases. The CDR3 contains 18 residues. After removal of 4 bases from V and 1 base from J, the junction contained 10 bases not matched to a gene. The germline V gene encodes CDR1 SGHVS and CDR2 FQNEAQ. The CDR3 here is CASSYTTGTGGRNYGYTF. In DNA, the CDR3 is TGTGCCAGCAGCTATACCACCGGGACAGGGGGCCGTAACTATGGCTACACCTTC. Supplemented by reference TRBV7-8 and TRBJ1-2, the full variable domain reads GAGVSQSPRYKVAKRGQDVALRCDPISGHVSLFWYQQALGQGPEFLTYFQNEAQLDKSGLPSDRFFAERPEGSVSTLKIQRTQQEDSAVYLCASSYTTGTGGRNYGYTFGSGTRLTVV.

The chain links TRBV9 to TRBJ1-2; D unresolved. V lost 0 bases to trimming and J lost 0 bases, with 9 bases between them. Germline assignment: CDR1 SGDLS and CDR2 YYNGEE. The CDR3 has 15 residues. The CDR3 loop is CASSVGRRPNYGYTF. The CDR3 DNA reads as TGTGCCAGCAGCGTAGGACGGCGTCCTAACTATGGCTACACCTTC.

V and J are TRBV27 and TRBJ1-5, with a weak D call TRBD1 (6 bases). Looked up from germline, CDR1 is MNHEY and CDR2 is SMNVEV (reference sequence). Trimming shortened V by 5 bases and J by 4 bases, and 21 bases separated the two germline ends. CDR3 length: 17 residues. The CDR3 here is CASSLYRDLLGNQPQHF. CDR3 nucleotides: TGTGCCAGCAGTCTATACAGGGACCTACTAGGGAATCAGCCCCAGCATTTT.

This clone was detected once. This chain uses TRBV7-3 with TRBJ2-1; 9 nucleotides agree with TRBD2. Germline values: CDR1 SGHTA, CDR2 FQGTGA. V lost 4 bases and J lost 5; bases outside the gene matches: 3. The CDR3 has 14 amino acids. The CDR3 DNA is TGTGCCAGCAGCTACCGGACTAGCGACAATGAGCAGTTCTTC. Protein sequence: CASSYRTSDNEQFF.

This chain connects TRBV7-3 to TRBJ2-1, with 7 bases that match TRBD1. The V segment lost 4 bases and the J segment 3 bases; nucleotides outside the gene matches: 3. The CDR3 covers 14 residues. Germline values: CDR1 SGHTA, CDR2 FQGTGA. The CDR3 here is CASSSRDSYNEQFF. CDR3 nucleotides: TGTGCCAGCAGCTCCCGGGACAGCTACAATGAGCAGTTCTTC.

The table lists this clone with a count of one. This sequence joins TRBV2 and TRBJ2-7, with unresolved D. CDR3 size: 13 residues. From germline, CDR1 is SNHLY and CDR2 FYNNEI. V was cut by 2 bases and J by 6 bases, with 11 bases left in between. CDR3 amino acids: CASSERRLPEQYF. The CDR3 DNA sequence: TGTGCCAGCAGTGAACGCCGGCTTCCCGAGCAGTACTTC.

This chain links TRBV27 with TRBJ2-7, with 11 bases fitting TRBD2. The CDR3 is 14 amino acids. V dropped 7 bases and J dropped 3; count of bases not matched to a gene: 5. From germline, CDR1 is MNHEY and CDR2 SMNVEV (reference sequence). The CDR3: CASKGLAENYEQYF. CDR3 nucleotides: TGTGCCAGCAAGGGACTAGCGGAGAACTACGAGCAGTACTTC.

The gene calls are TRBV28 and TRBJ2-1; D unclear. The CDR3 extends over 15 amino acids. Trimming took 2 bases from V and 4 from J, leaving 12 bases between them. Looked up from germline, CDR1 is MDHEN and CDR2 is SYDVKM. CDR3 bases: TGTGCCAGCAGTTTAGTTGCGGACCTGTACAATGAGCAGTTCTTC. The encoded protein is CASSLVADLYNEQFF.

This clone was detected once. The genes are TRBV28 and TRBJ2-1, with TRBD1 identical over 7 bases. V shed 4 bases and J 0 bases; nucleotides not matched to a gene: 6. This CDR3 is built from 16 residues. Germline CDR1 is MDHEN and CDR2 is SYDVKM. CDR3 DNA: TGTGCCAGCAGTTCCGTCAGGGGGAGCTCCTACAATGAGCAGTTCTTC. Translating it yields CASSSVRGSSYNEQFF.

This sequence joins TRBV6-5 and TRBJ2-7; the D is unclear. The CDR3 has 13 residues. The V end was cut by 2 bases, the J end by 7 bases, with 12 bases between. Germline-derived CDR1 and CDR2 are MNHEY and SVGAGI. DNA of the CDR3: TGTGCCAGCAGTTACGCGCTTAATGGGGAGCAGTACTTC. Residues: CASSYALNGEQYF.

This clone is a singleton in its sample. This chain links TRBV14 with TRBJ2-3; TRBD2 aligns across 7 bases. The CDR3 contains 15 residues. Germline V gene data show CDR1 as SGHDN and CDR2 as FVKESK. The trim removed 3 bases at V and 2 bases at J, leaving 5 bases unmatched. Here the CDR3 reads CASSQEGTTTDTQYF. The CDR3 DNA reads as TGTGCCAGCAGCCAGGAAGGGACTACCACAGATACGCAGTATTTT.

The chain couples TRBV11-1 to TRBJ2-7; TRBD1 aligns across 8 bases. J lost 3 bases, V lost 5 bases, and 6 bases had no gene match. From germline, CDR1 is SGHAT and CDR2 FQDESV (reference sequence). The CDR3 length is 14 residues. The CDR3 sequence is CASSRQGLGYEQYF. CDR3 nucleotide sequence: TGTGCCAGCAGCCGACAGGGGTTAGGCTACGAGCAGTACTTC. Drawing the rest from reference TRBV11-1 and TRBJ2-7, the complete variable domain is EAEVAQSPRYKITEKSQAVAFWCDPISGHATLYWYRQILGQGPELLVQFQDESVVDDSQLPKDRFSAERLKGVDSTLKIQPAELGDSAMYLCASSRQGLGYEQYFGPGTRLTVT.

The J gene is TRBJ1-1, the V gene TRBV14, with 9 positions matching TRBD1. Trimming cost V 5 bases and J 7 bases; bases outside gene matches: 8. The CDR3 runs to 14 residues. In germline, CDR1 is SGHDN, CDR2 FVKESK. The CDR3 nucleotides read TGTGCCAGCAGCGGACGGACAGGGGAATTTGAAGCTTTCTTT. Translation gives CASSGRTGEFEAFF.

This chain uses TRBV19 with TRBJ1-2; no definite D call. V gave up 6 bases and J gave up 9 bases, with 11 bases separating them. The CDR3 is 11 residues long. The V gene's germline CDR1 is LNHDA and CDR2 SQIVND (reference sequence). The CDR3 DNA is TGTGCCAGTAGGACCTCTCTTAGCTACACCTTC. Translation gives CASRTSLSYTF.

V is TRBV5-1 and J is TRBJ1-1, with D hard to call. Germline V lookup: CDR1 SGHRS, CDR2 YFSETQ. Trimming stripped 0 bases from V and 2 bases from J, with 11 bases between. There are 15 residues in the CDR3. CDR3 sequence reads: CASSLVGSLNTEAFF. CDR3 DNA sequence: TGCGCCAGCAGCTTGGTGGGGTCTTTAAACACTGAAGCTTTCTTT.

The rearrangement links TRBV5-6 to TRBJ2-1, with 8 positions matching TRBD2. This CDR3 region has 15 residues. In germline, CDR1 is SGHDT, CDR2 YYEEEE. V was clipped by 4 bases and J by 0 bases; unmatched bases: 3. CDR3 sequence reads: CASSASGSSYNEQFF. The CDR3, as DNA: TGTGCCAGCAGCGCAAGCGGGAGCTCCTACAATGAGCAGTTCTTC.

The chain employs TRBV29-1 and TRBJ2-2; tentatively, D is TRBD1 (5 bases). The CDR3 runs to 13 residues. Germline V gene sequence: CDR1 SQVTM, CDR2 ANQGSEA. Trimming left V 7 bases short and J 0 bases short, with 9 bases between. CDR3 sequence (DNA): TGCAGCGGGCGCAGGGCGAACACCGGGGAGCTGTTTTTT. Residues: CSGRRANTGELFF.